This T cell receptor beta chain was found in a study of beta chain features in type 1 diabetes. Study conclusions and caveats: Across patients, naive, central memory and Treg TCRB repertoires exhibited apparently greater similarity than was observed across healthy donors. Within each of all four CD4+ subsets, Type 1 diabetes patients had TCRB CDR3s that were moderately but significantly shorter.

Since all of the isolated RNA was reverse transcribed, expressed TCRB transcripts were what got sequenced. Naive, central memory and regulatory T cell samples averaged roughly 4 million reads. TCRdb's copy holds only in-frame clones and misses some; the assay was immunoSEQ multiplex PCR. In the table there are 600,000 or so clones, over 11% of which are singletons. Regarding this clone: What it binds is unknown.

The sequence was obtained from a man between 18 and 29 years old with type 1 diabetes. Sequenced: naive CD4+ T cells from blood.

In DNA, the CDR3 is TGTGCCAGTAGTAATCGTTTTGCAACTAATGAAAAACTGTTTTTT. Amino acid sequence: CASSNRFATNEKLFF. This chain links TRBV19 with TRBJ1-4; no definite D call. The germline CDR1 and CDR2 sequences are LNHDA and SQIVND (reference sequence). This CDR3 region has 15 residues. V lost 4 bases and J lost 0, with 9 bases in between. Combining the CDR3 with reference TRBV19 and TRBJ1-4 gives the whole variable domain DGGITQSPKYLFRKEGQNVTLSCEQNLNHDAMYWYRQDPGQGLRLIYYSQIVNDFQKGDIAEGYSVSREKKESFPLTVTSAQKNPTAFYLCASSNRFATNEKLFFGSGTQLSVL.